The 6 T cell receptor beta chains given below trace back to one sample, sequenced in a study of T cells in Graves' hyperthyroidism and ophthalmopathy. Regions amplified from RNA transcripts were the TCR beta CDR3 regions. Researchers ran a first-round RT-PCR on the TCR CDR3 using the HTBI primer set. TCRdb used MiXCR to reprocess the multiplex PCR reads, holding one entry per CDR3 protein. The profile shows hundreds of thousands of distinct CDR3 sequences, 12% to 15% of them singletons. The sample taken for sequencing was blood. The receptors stem from a woman aged 18-35 years with Graves' hyperthyroidism.

This clonotype was seen only a few times. V usage is TRBV6-1 and J usage is TRBJ1-6, with D tentatively TRBD1 (5 bases). The CDR3 consists of 14 residues. CDR1 is MNHNS and CDR2 is SASEGT in the germline V gene. V was shortened by 7 bases and J by 7 bases, with 14 bases between the two germline ends. As DNA, the CDR3 is TGTGCCAGCACGCCGGGGGGAGCGAATTCACCCCTCCACTTT. Its translation is CASTPGGANSPLHF.

This clonotype was seen only a few times. This chain links TRBV19 with TRBJ1-1; D remains unclear. This CDR3 is built from 14 residues. CDR1 and CDR2 from the germline V gene are LNHDA and SQIVND (reference sequence). Trimming took off 5 bases at V and 5 bases at J, with 15 bases between the two ends. Here the CDR3 reads CASSPGITGTEAFF. The CDR3 region has the DNA TGTGCCAGTAGTCCCGGGATCACGGGGACTGAAGCTTTCTTT.

The rearrangement joins TRBV6-4 to TRBJ2-5, with 7 nucleotides matching TRBD2. This CDR3 has 17 amino acids. Germline V gives CDR1 MRHNA, CDR2 SNTAGT. Losses at the gene ends were 2 bases for V and 3 bases for J; bases not matched to a gene: 12. CDR3 nucleotide sequence: TGTGCCAGCAGTGACGGGGTAGCGGGTTTGGGTGAAGAGACCCAGTACTTC. Residues: CASSDGVAGLGEETQYF.

This clonotype occurred many times. This CDR3 is CASSRREGNQPQHF. The CDR3 nucleotides are TGTGCCAGCAGCCGCAGGGAGGGCAATCAGCCCCAGCATTTT. The chain carries TRBV2 and TRBJ1-5, with D maybe TRBD1 (5 bases). Germline lookup yields CDR1 SNHLY and CDR2 FYNNEI. V dropped 6 bases and J dropped 2 bases, with 11 bases sitting between them. The CDR3 is 14 amino acids.

This clonotype was counted at least ten times. CDR3 DNA sequence: TGCAGTGCTACGGGGAACGGAAACACCATATATTTT. This encodes CSATGNGNTIYF. This rearrangement joins TRBV20-1 to TRBJ1-3; D is ambiguous. Germline V gene lookup returns CDR1 DFQATT and CDR2 SNEGSKA (reference sequence). The CDR3 covers 12 residues. V was pared by 4 bases and J by 4 bases, with 8 bases between.

This clonotype was observed a few times. The chain recombines TRBV6-5 with TRBJ2-2; TRBD1 is a possible D gene (5 bases). Trimming cost V 2 bases and J 13 bases, with 8 bases left between them. CDR1 and CDR2 from the germline V gene are MNHEY and SVGAGI. CDR3 length equals 11 residues. This chain's CDR3 is CASSYGARLFF. The CDR3 coding sequence is TGTGCCAGCAGTTACGGGGCCCGGCTGTTTTTT.